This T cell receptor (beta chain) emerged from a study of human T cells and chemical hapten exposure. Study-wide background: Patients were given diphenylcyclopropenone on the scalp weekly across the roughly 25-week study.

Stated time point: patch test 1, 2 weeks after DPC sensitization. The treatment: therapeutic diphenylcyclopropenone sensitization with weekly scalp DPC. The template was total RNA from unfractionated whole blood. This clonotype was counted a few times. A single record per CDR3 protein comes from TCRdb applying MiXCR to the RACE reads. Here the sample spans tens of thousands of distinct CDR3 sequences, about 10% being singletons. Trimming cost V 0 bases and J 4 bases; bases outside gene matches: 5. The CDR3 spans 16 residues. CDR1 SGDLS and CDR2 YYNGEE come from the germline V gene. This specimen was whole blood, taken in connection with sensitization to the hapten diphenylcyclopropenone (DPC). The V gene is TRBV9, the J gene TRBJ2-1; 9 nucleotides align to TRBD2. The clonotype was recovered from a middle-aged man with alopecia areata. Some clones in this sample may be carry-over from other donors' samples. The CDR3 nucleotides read TGTGCCAGCAGCGTAGGGGCGGGAGGGGGATACAATGAGCAGTTCTTC. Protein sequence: CASSVGAGGGYNEQFF. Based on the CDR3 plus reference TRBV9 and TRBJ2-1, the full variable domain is DSGVTQTPKHLITATGQRVTLRCSPRSGDLSVYWYQQSLDQGLQFLIQYYNGEERAKGNILERFSAQQFPDLHSELNLSSLELGDSALYFCASSVGAGGGYNEQFFGPGTRLTVL.